This T cell receptor beta chain is from a study of blood T cell repertoires in COVID-19. For the study at large: Whether acute or convalescent, the COVID-19 samples came from the United States, Italy and Spain. In each case, the material was cDNA or gDNA derived from T cells, B-cell-depleted T cells, or PBMCs.

Germline-derived CDR1 and CDR2 are KGHSY and FQNENV. This CDR3 is 12 amino acids long. Trimming cost V 6 bases and J 6 bases, with 10 bases left between them. Per the authors' pipeline: How many nucleated cells were present was estimated from reference gene primer amplification. Sequencing was performed with immunoSEQ multiplex PCR; in TCRdb, only in-frame clones are kept and a portion is missing. The V and J calls and clone size are taken from that table; D and trimming were inferred from the DNA. The repertoire holds 65,000 to 75,000 clones, with 80% to 85% as singletons. The TCR sequence derives from a man aged 80 or over with acute or convalescent COVID-19. This chain connects TRBV16 to TRBJ2-3; D remains unclear. The sample was peripheral blood. CDR3 bases: TGTGCCAGCAGTAGGTCCGGGGATACGCAGTATTTT. The encoded protein is CASSRSGDTQYF.